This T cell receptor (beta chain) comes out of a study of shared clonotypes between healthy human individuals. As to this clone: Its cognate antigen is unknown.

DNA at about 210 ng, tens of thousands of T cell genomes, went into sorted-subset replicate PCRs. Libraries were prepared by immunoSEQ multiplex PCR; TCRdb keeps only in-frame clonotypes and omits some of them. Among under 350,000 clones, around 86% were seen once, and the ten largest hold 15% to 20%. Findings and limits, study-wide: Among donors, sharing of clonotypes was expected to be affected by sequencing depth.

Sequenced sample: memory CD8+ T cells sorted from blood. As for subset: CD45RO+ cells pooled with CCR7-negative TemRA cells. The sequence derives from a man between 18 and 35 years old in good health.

The CDR3 coding sequence is TGCGCCAGCAGCTTCCGGGGGGTAAACACCGGGGAGCTGTTTTTT. Protein product: CASSFRGVNTGELFF. This chain joins TRBV4-1 and TRBJ2-2, with 7 bases aligning to TRBD2. CDR3 length: 15 amino acids. Germline assignment: CDR1 MGHRA and CDR2 YSYEKL. The V and J ends lost 5 bases and 2 bases, in that order; junction bases with no gene match: 5.